Below, 4 T cell receptor beta chains from the same sample are listed, as sequenced in a study of monozygotic twins with inflammatory bowel disease (dated by TCRdb to the late 2010s). Libraries were made using 5' RACE. The sequencer was an Illumina HiSeq 2500. TCRdb reprocessed the reads, and each CDR3 protein sequence is entered once, without DNA. This sample's records show over 110,000 distinct CDR3 sequences. The ten largest clones capture 2.4% of the sample. Sequencing was done on a sample of blood. These receptors were taken from a human donor with ulcerative colitis or Crohn's disease, or a healthy co-twin of an affected twin (not recorded which).

The chain is built from TRBV12-3 or TRBV12-4 and TRBJ2-7; TCRdb picks TRBD1, but there is no DNA to check that call. The CDR3 length is 14 residues. This CDR3 reads CASSEPGVAYEQYF.

This chain links TRBV12-3 or TRBV12-4 with TRBJ2-7. This CDR3 has 13 residues. The CDR3 loop is CASSSGRRYEQYF.

The rearrangement joins TRBV5-1 to TRBJ2-5; checking the TCRdb D call of TRBD2 is not possible without DNA. Germline CDR1 is SGHRS and CDR2 is YFSETQ. The CDR3 has 16 residues. This chain's CDR3 is CASSLRSRTPQETQYF.

V is TRBV6-5 and J is TRBJ1-1; TCRdb's D gene call, TRBD1, goes unchecked for lack of DNA. Germline V lookup: CDR1 MNHEY, CDR2 SVGAGI. CDR3 size: 12 residues. The CDR3 is CASFRGPTEAFF.